Below, 26 T cell receptor beta chains from the same sample are listed, as sequenced in a study of early T cells in non-severe SARS-CoV-2 infection (dated by TCRdb to about 2021). The library was obtained by 5' RACE. The run used a NextSeq 500. The raw public data were reprocessed by TCRdb itself: fastp quality trimming at Q25, MiXCR clonotype calling, in-frame beta chains only. Rows with one shared CDR3 protein collapse into an entry with the most common genes and DNA. This sample holds roughly 55,000 distinct CDR3 sequences; about 15% were observed only once. The ten largest clonotypes hold 9% to 10% of the sample. Material: whole blood, obtained at baseline. The receptors here all came from an adult who was a healthcare worker with PCR-confirmed SARS-CoV-2 infection or an uninfected control (not recorded which).

This clonotype is labeled medium-sized. CDR3 sequence: CASRGLGGDLTQYF. The DNA of the CDR3 is TGTGCCAGCAGAGGACTGGGAGGAGACTTGACCCAGTACTTC. The rearrangement joins TRBV7-9 to TRBJ2-5, with D possibly matching TRBD2 (6 bases). The CDR3 extends over 14 amino acids. Germline V CDR1 and CDR2: SEHNR, FQNEAQ (reference sequence). Deletions cut 6 bases from V and 7 bases from J, with 18 bases between.

This clonotype was counted many times. The chain uses TRBV7-9 and TRBJ2-7; TRBD2 agrees at 9 bases. The CDR3 covers 17 residues. Trimming took 5 bases from V and 0 from J; bases not matched to a gene: 11. The germline CDR1 and CDR2 sequences are SEHNR and FQNEAQ (reference sequence). CDR3: CASSREGSGGFSYEQYF. CDR3 in DNA: TGTGCCAGCAGCCGCGAGGGTAGCGGGGGATTCTCCTACGAGCAGTACTTC.

The gene calls are TRBV12-3 or TRBV12-4 and TRBJ2-2, with D perhaps assigned TRBD1 or TRBD2 (6 bases each). CDR3 length equals 13 residues. Trimming took 3 bases from V and 8 from J, leaving 10 bases between them. CDR3 sequence (DNA): TGTGCCAGCAGTTTTCAGGGGACTGGGGAGCTGTTTTTT. Amino acids: CASSFQGTGELFF.

This clonotype was observed a few times. The rearrangement joins TRBV11-2 to TRBJ2-1; 12 nucleotides align to TRBD1. The CDR3 covers 15 residues. The germline gives CDR1 SGHAT, CDR2 FQNNGV. Trimming removed 2 bases from V and 14 bases from J; junction bases left unmatched: 10. This CDR3 is CASSLKGQGAPGKFF. CDR3 DNA sequence: TGTGCCAGCAGCTTAAAGGGACAGGGGGCTCCTGGCAAGTTCTTC.

The table lists this clonotype with a few counts. The V gene is TRBV5-1, the J gene TRBJ2-3; 7 nucleotides line up with TRBD1. CDR1 is SGHRS, CDR2 YFSETQ, per germline. The V and J ends lost 2 bases and 4 bases, in that order; junction bases with no gene match: 7. The CDR3 extends over 15 amino acids. The CDR3 is CASSLDRDLSDTQYF. In DNA, the CDR3 is TGCGCCAGCAGCTTAGACAGGGATTTGTCAGATACGCAGTATTTT.

A remark on this clonotype: A junction boundary mismatches the germline segment, possibly from a read error. The rearrangement joins TRBV7-7 to TRBJ2-5; 11 nucleotides line up with TRBD2. The V gene's germline CDR1 is SSHAT and CDR2 FNYEAQ (reference sequence). There are 15 residues in the CDR3. The CDR3 DNA reads as TGTGCTAGCAGCCCTGGACTAGCGGGCGGGGAGACCCAGTACTTC. It codes for CASSPGLAGGETQYF.

This clonotype occurred a few times. The V and J genes are TRBV10-2 and TRBJ1-6; D remains unclear. Trimming removed 5 bases at V and 5 bases at J, with 10 bases between. This CDR3 has 14 residues. Germline values: CDR1 WSHSY, CDR2 SAAADI. CDR3 bases: TGCGCCAGCAGTAACCCAGGCGATAATTCACCCCTCCACTTT. Encoded protein: CASSNPGDNSPLHF.

This clonotype was counted many times. The genes are TRBV10-3 and TRBJ1-5; 7 bases align to TRBD1. V shed 4 bases, J shed 6 bases, and the junction held 12 bases outside the gene matches. The CDR3 length is 16 residues. Per the germline V gene, CDR1 is ENHRY and CDR2 is SYGVKD. As DNA, the CDR3 is TGTGCCATCAGTGCCGGGGATAGGGGGCTTGGTCAGCCCCAGCATTTT. Protein sequence: CAISAGDRGLGQPQHF.

This chain connects TRBV5-4 to TRBJ1-4; 8 positions match TRBD1. V shed 4 bases and J 1 base; nucleotides not matched to a gene: 9. This CDR3 has 17 amino acids. From germline, CDR1 is SGHNT and CDR2 YYREEE (reference sequence). In nucleotides, the CDR3 is TGTGCCAGCAGCCGGGGACAGGCCCTAGGAACTAATGAAAAACTGTTTTTT. Its translation is CASSRGQALGTNEKLFF.

The sample holds a few counts of this clonotype. The chain carries TRBV5-1 and TRBJ2-3; 9 bases line up with TRBD2. Germline assignment: CDR1 SGHRS and CDR2 YFSETQ. This CDR3 region has 15 residues. V trimming: 4 bases; J trimming: 6 bases; junction bases outside the gene matches: 9. The CDR3 loop reads CASSTGTSHEDTQYF. The CDR3 coding sequence is TGCGCCAGCAGCACCGGGACTAGCCACGAGGATACGCAGTATTTT. Filled out from reference TRBV5-1 and TRBJ2-3, the complete variable domain reads KAGVTQTPRYLIKTRGQQVTLSCSPISGHRSVSWYQQTPGQGLQFLFEYFSETQRNKGNFPGRFSGRQFSNSRSEMNVSTLELGDSALYLCASSTGTSHEDTQYFGPGTRLTVL.

This clonotype was counted only a few times. The V call is TRBV18, the J call TRBJ2-1; D possibly corresponds to TRBD2 (6 bases). The CDR3 totals 16 residues. Germline lookup yields CDR1 KGHSH and CDR2 LQKENI. V was clipped by 2 bases and J by 6 bases, with 17 bases between them. The CDR3: CASSPLGGTLSNEQFF. CDR3 bases: TGTGCCAGCTCACCATTAGGAGGGACCCTGTCCAATGAGCAGTTCTTC.

CDR3 bases: TGCAGTGCTAATACAGGGGGGAACCAGCACAGGCAGTTCTTC. Protein: CSANTGGNQHRQFF. The chain is built from TRBV20-1 and TRBJ2-1; 8 bases line up with TRBD1. V shed 4 bases and J 12 bases; nucleotides not matched to a gene: 14. Germline V lookup: CDR1 DFQATT, CDR2 SNEGSKA (reference sequence). This CDR3 has 14 residues.

The rearrangement links TRBV7-3 to TRBJ2-3; 9 bases agree with TRBD2. From germline, CDR1 is SGHTA and CDR2 FQGTGA. There are 16 residues in the CDR3. V lost 3 bases to trimming and J lost 2 bases; unmatched junction nucleotides: 6. The DNA for the CDR3 is TGTGCCAGCAGCTTTTTGCCTAGCGGGGTCACAGATACGCAGTATTTT. It encodes CASSFLPSGVTDTQYF. Full variable domain (missing parts from reference TRBV7-3 and TRBJ2-3): GAGVSQTPSNKVTEKGKYVELRCDPISGHTALYWYRQSLGQGPEFLIYFQGTGAADDSGLPNDRFFAVRPEGSVSTLKIQRTERGDSAVYLCASSFLPSGVTDTQYFGPGTRLTVL.

This clonotype came up many times. The rearrangement uses TRBV28 and TRBJ1-5; 7 positions match TRBD1. Germline-derived CDR1 and CDR2 are MDHEN and SYDVKM. Trimming took 7 bases from V and 5 from J; bases not matched to a gene: 5. This CDR3 is built from 13 residues. The DNA for the CDR3 is TGTGCCAGCATCCGGGACAGCCATCAGCCCCAGCATTTT. The encoded protein is CASIRDSHQPQHF. Complete variable domain (other parts from reference TRBV28 and TRBJ1-5): DVKVTQSSRYLVKRTGEKVFLECVQDMDHENMFWYRQDPGLGLRLIYFSYDVKMKEKGDIPEGYSVSREKKERFSLILESASTNQTSMYLCASIRDSHQPQHFGDGTRLSIL.

The V call is TRBV6-1, the J call TRBJ2-7, with a tentative D call TRBD2 (6 bases). CDR1 is MNHNS and CDR2 is SASEGT in the germline V gene. V dropped 0 bases and J dropped 8 bases, with 17 bases sitting between them. The CDR3 totals 15 residues. The CDR3 DNA sequence: TGTGCCAGCAGTGAAGCTCGCTGGGGGGTGTCGAAGCAGTACTTC. Its protein product is CASSEARWGVSKQYF.

The CDR3 loop is CASGLHTIGPQHF. DNA for the CDR3: TGTGCTAGTGGTTTGCACACCATTGGCCCCCAGCATTTT. V is TRBV12-5 and J is TRBJ1-5; D remains ambiguous. Germline loops: CDR1 LGHNT, CDR2 FRNRAP. The V end lost 2 bases, the J end lost 10 bases, and 12 bases lay between the germline ends. This CDR3 spans 13 amino acids.

This clonotype occurred many times. The chain is built from TRBV9 and TRBJ2-2, with D possibly TRBD2 on 5 matching bases. Germline V gene data show CDR1 as SGDLS and CDR2 as YYNGEE. Trimming removed 3 bases from V and 7 bases from J, with 10 bases in between. The CDR3 contains 13 residues. Written as DNA, the CDR3 is TGTGCCAGCAGCGCGGAGGCGGGCGGGGAGCTGTTTTTT. It is translated as CASSAEAGGELFF.

A few counts support this clonotype. The chain joins TRBV5-1 to TRBJ2-7; TRBD2 matches 7 bases. V trimming: 4 bases; J trimming: 2 bases; junction bases outside the gene matches: 12. The CDR3 sequence is 16 residues long. CDR1 and CDR2 (germline): SGHRS, YFSETQ. The CDR3 DNA reads as TGCGCCAGCAGCCTCTTGGGCGGGAGTCTTACCTACGAGCAGTACTTC. Translation gives CASSLLGGSLTYEQYF.

The V and J genes are TRBV6-2 or TRBV6-3 and TRBJ2-5; a weak D match, TRBD1 (7 bases). Germline V gives CDR1 MNHEY, CDR2 SVGEGT. Trimming cost V 6 bases and J 8 bases, with 22 bases left between them. The CDR3 is 15 amino acids. CDR3 nucleotide sequence: TGTGCCAGCAGACGCGGGACAGATATAAGAGAAACCCAGTACTTC. This gives the protein CASRRGTDIRETQYF.

The chain couples TRBV18 to TRBJ2-3; 9 nucleotides line up with TRBD1. V lost 3 bases and J lost 2; bases outside the gene matches: 12. The germline V gene has CDR1 KGHSH and CDR2 LQKENI. The CDR3 runs 18 residues. The chain's CDR3 is CASSPRGTGTLNTDTQYF. The CDR3 bases are TGTGCCAGCTCACCTCGAGGGACAGGGACTCTAAACACAGATACGCAGTATTTT.

This clonotype was observed many times. The chain uses TRBV11-2 and TRBJ2-7; tentatively, D is TRBD1 (6 bases). In germline, CDR1 is SGHAT, CDR2 FQNNGV. The CDR3 length is 15 residues. With 5 bases removed from V and 6 bases from J, the gap between germline ends came to 20 bases. The chain's CDR3 is CASSLGTGQRIEQYF. CDR3 nucleotides: TGTGCCAGCAGCCTAGGAACAGGGCAGAGGATCGAGCAGTACTTC. The full variable domain, rest sourced from reference TRBV11-2 and TRBJ2-7, is EAGVAQSPRYKIIEKRQSVAFWCNPISGHATLYWYQQILGQGPKLLIQFQNNGVVDDSQLPKDRFSAERLKGVDSTLKIQPAKLEDSAVYLCASSLGTGQRIEQYFGPGTRLTVT.

Ten or more counts support this clonotype. The junction shows a germline mismatch at one end, possibly a read error. The gene calls are TRBV12-3 or TRBV12-4 and TRBJ1-1; the D is unclear. This CDR3 has 11 amino acids. CDR3 nucleotide sequence: TGTGCCAGCAGTTTAGCGGTCTTCATAGTCTTT. Translation gives CASSLAVFIVF.

The sample holds a few counts of this clonotype. The gene calls are TRBV12-3 or TRBV12-4 and TRBJ2-4; D perhaps matches TRBD1 (7 bases). The V and J ends lost 5 bases and 8 bases respectively, with 19 bases between them. The CDR3 totals 15 residues. CDR3 amino acids: CASSPPYQGGHIQYF. The CDR3 nucleotides are TGTGCCAGCAGTCCCCCCTACCAGGGGGGCCACATTCAGTACTTC.

This clonotype was recorded at least ten times. The CDR3 reads CASSQIAGPSGANVLTF. As DNA, the CDR3 is TGCGCCAGCAGCCAAATAGCGGGACCCTCTGGGGCCAACGTCCTGACTTTC. The V gene is TRBV4-1, the J gene TRBJ2-6; TRBD2 aligns across 8 bases. CDR3 size: 17 residues. The germline CDR1 and CDR2 sequences are MGHRA and YSYEKL. V was pared by 2 bases and J by 0 bases, with 3 bases of the junction left unmatched.

This clonotype was counted only a few times. The rearrangement links TRBV28 to TRBJ2-7; D gene ambiguous. Trimming pared 5 bases from V and 5 bases from J, leaving 22 bases between. Germline CDR1 MDHEN, CDR2 SYDVKM. This CDR3 comprises 16 residues. CDR3 residues: CASSPQYLGIGDEQYF. CDR3 nucleotide sequence: TGTGCCAGCAGTCCCCAATACCTGGGGATTGGGGACGAGCAGTACTTC.

This clonotype has just a few counts. The rearrangement uses TRBV7-2 and TRBJ1-1; TRBD1 is a possible D gene (5 bases). Looked up from germline, CDR1 is SGHTA and CDR2 is FQGNSA. The CDR3 has 13 residues. Between the trimmed V and J ends, which lost 1 base and 9 bases, there was a span of 12 bases. This CDR3 is CASSLEIRAQAFF. CDR3 bases: TGTGCCAGCAGCTTAGAGATCAGGGCCCAAGCTTTCTTT. The whole variable domain, remainder taken from reference TRBV7-2 and TRBJ1-1, is GAGVSQSPSNKVTEKGKDVELRCDPISGHTALYWYRQSLGQGLEFLIYFQGNSAPDKSGLPSDRFSAERTGGSVSTLTIQRTQQEDSAVYLCASSLEIRAQAFFGQGTRLTVV.